The following is a T cell receptor beta chain sequence with its context. Its antigen is still unknown. No qualities accompany the bases; no much larger clone lies one base away. This entry belongs to a study of T cell responses to AZD1222 COVID-19 vaccine (dated by TCRdb to about 2021). Notes on the research overall: A total of 230 to 250 trial participants underwent TCR sequencing, of whom under 220 had received two doses of AZD1222 and about 25 had received two doses of the MenACWY control vaccine. Trial participants were enrolled by age into subgroups of 18-55, 56-69 and 70-plus years, and around 150, 28 and 57 TCR-sequenced participants, respectively, were included in these subgroups.

Explained via the paper, the time point label denotes: about 28 days (+/-7) after the second vaccine dose. Because spike-specific TCR depth and breadth did not differ between the two schedules, AZD1222 recipients who got a second dose at roughly 4 weeks were pooled with those who got a second dose at roughly 12 weeks. The vaccinee samples were drawn from two UK trials, COV001 and COV002, one of which was a single-blind randomized controlled phase 2/3 trial testing AZD1222 (ChAdOx1 nCoV-19) in healthy adults. Trial participant PBMC samples were collected at day 0 and day 28 after the second dose for TCRbeta chain sequencing. The CDR3 covers 14 residues, taking in both the cysteine and the phenylalanine. The DNA shown is the 42-base CDR3, in frame from base 1. A distance of 19 bases separates the germline ends of V and J, which lose 6 bases and 8 bases respectively. CDR1 and CDR2 (MNHEY, SVGAGI) derive from the germline V gene.

What the authors observed across the whole study: Conclusions about previously exposed vaccinees are limited, since just a handful of AZD1222 recipients were seropositive for SARS-CoV-2 at baseline. Epitopes outside the regions mutated in the B.1.351 and B.1.1.7 variants were reportedly recognized by nearly half of the unique spike-specific TCRs. No day 14 peak-response samples were available, so repertoires were characterized only after the peak T cell response. The vaccine-associated CD4 TCRs covered the entire spike protein, and the dominant responses fell in regions 160-218 and 743-854. The 56-69-year group was small, and its depth increase did not reach significance, likely because of low power. Most participants were white British and females outnumbered males, and the authors suggested that clonal diversity may have been underestimated. After two AZD1222 doses, spike-specific TCR breadth and depth were significantly higher than at day 0 and than in MenACWY recipients.

The CDR3 regions of human TCRbeta chains were subjected to immunosequencing. In the paper's pipeline: Repertoire TCRs were checked for matches against a reference library of SARS-CoV-2-specific TCRs that had been generated using the MIRA antigen-specificity platform. Breadth was defined as the fraction of unique TCRs that were SARS-CoV-2-associated. Depth was defined as the fraction of total T cells that were SARS-CoV-2-associated. Using the MIRA data, each spike-specific TCR was assigned both to the spike region to which the TCR was reactive and to a CD4 or CD8 class. Log10-transformed breadth and depth values were compared by one-way ANOVA with Sidak's multiple comparisons tests. TCRdb's version of the immuneACCESS table is confined to in-frame rearrangements and falls short of the full clone set. An unresolved V gene accounts for under half of the shortfall where checked; the remainder is of unknown origin. V and J calls and clone size are those listed in that table; D and trimming were worked out from the DNA. Within this sample are approximately 150,000 clones, with 86% of them counted one time only. The ten largest clones represent 5.1% of the sample.

The rearranged chain carries TRBV6-5 and TRBJ1-2, with the D gene not confidently named. The receptor was derived from an adult who received the AZD1222 COVID-19 vaccine. The starting material was peripheral blood, obtained 28 days after the second AZD1222 dose. For the CDR3, the sequence is CASSALGPTEGYTF. The nucleotides read TGTGCCAGCAGCGCTCTCGGACCCACGGAAGGCTACACCTTC.